These 21 T cell receptor beta chains originate from one sample sequenced in a study of control samples from healthy donors and cancer patients (TCRdb year 2020). The library relied on the immunoSEQ multiplex PCR assay. In its TCRdb copy, this immuneACCESS table keeps in-frame sequences only and misses some clones. Where compared with another copy, unresolved V genes explain less than half of these, and the others have no known cause. The sample table lists 100,000 to 150,000 clones, around 90% of them with a count of one. In total, the top ten clones hold 2.5% of the sample. Sequencing used blood. All receptors derive from a man between 18 and 35 years old in good health.

The genes are TRBV3-1 (or the pseudogene TRBV3-2) and TRBJ1-1, with D possibly matching TRBD1 (6 bases). Trimming cost V 4 bases and J 5 bases, with 14 bases left between them. The CDR3 contains 14 residues. Per germline, CDR1 LGHDT and CDR2 YNNKEL (reference sequence). CDR3 amino acids: CASSLRQVGTEAFF. CDR3 nucleotide sequence: TGTGCCAGCAGCCTCCGACAGGTTGGAACTGAAGCTTTCTTT.

This chain joins TRBV28 and TRBJ1-5, with TRBD1 matching over 9 bases. The CDR3 extends over 15 amino acids. The V gene's germline CDR1 is MDHEN and CDR2 SYDVKM. Trimming took 2 bases from V and 9 from J; bases not matched to a gene: 8. CDR3 sequence: CASSLGQGYRGPQHF. The CDR3 DNA reads TGTGCCAGCAGTTTAGGACAGGGGTATAGGGGGCCCCAGCATTTT.

J is TRBJ2-5 and V is TRBV5-6; D is ambiguous. Trimming removed 4 bases from V and 3 bases from J, with 10 bases in between. This CDR3 spans 13 amino acids. CDR1 SGHDT and CDR2 YYEEEE come from the germline V gene. In DNA form, the CDR3 reads TGTGCCAGCAGCATTACACGAGAAGAGACCCAGTACTTC. This codes for CASSITREETQYF.

This clone showed up just a few times. This chain connects TRBV19 to TRBJ2-7; 8 bases map to TRBD1. This CDR3 contains 14 residues. V gave up 3 bases and J gave up 2 bases; unmatched junction bases: 3. Per germline, CDR1 LNHDA and CDR2 SQIVND (reference sequence). Written as DNA, the CDR3 is TGTGCCAGTAGTATCAGGACAGGGCCCTACGAGCAGTACTTC. It translates to CASSIRTGPYEQYF. Together with reference TRBV19 and TRBJ2-7, the CDR3 gives the full variable domain: DGGITQSPKYLFRKEGQNVTLSCEQNLNHDAMYWYRQDPGQGLRLIYYSQIVNDFQKGDIAEGYSVSREKKESFPLTVTSAQKNPTAFYLCASSIRTGPYEQYFGPGTRLTVT.

The rearrangement links TRBV6-5 to TRBJ2-4, with 7 bases that match TRBD1. The CDR3 runs to 16 residues. Per the germline V gene, CDR1 is MNHEY and CDR2 is SVGAGI. V was pared by 2 bases and J by 2 bases, with 6 bases of the junction left unmatched. The CDR3 spells CASSYGRGLTKNIQYF. DNA of the CDR3: TGTGCCAGCAGTTACGGTAGGGGGCTCACCAAAAACATTCAGTACTTC.

The V and J genes are TRBV5-1 and TRBJ2-5; TRBD2 matches at 12 bases. CDR3 length equals 18 residues. CDR1 is SGHRS, CDR2 YFSETQ, per germline. V trimming: 0 bases; J trimming: 4 bases; junction bases outside the gene matches: 10. CDR3 amino acids: CASSLDTSGGTTAETQYF. In DNA, the CDR3 is TGCGCCAGCAGCTTGGATACTAGCGGGGGGACCACTGCAGAGACCCAGTACTTC.

The J gene is TRBJ2-1, the V gene TRBV2, with 10 bases lining up with TRBD2. The V gene's germline CDR1 is SNHLY and CDR2 FYNNEI. The CDR3 runs 15 residues. Trimming removed 5 bases from V and 8 bases from J; junction bases left unmatched: 9. CDR3 protein: CASSTSGAYGDEQFF. CDR3 DNA: TGTGCCAGCAGTACTAGCGGGGCCTACGGGGATGAGCAGTTCTTC. The entire variable domain, with the rest obtained from reference TRBV2 and TRBJ2-1, is as follows: EPEVTQTPSHQVTQMGQEVILRCVPISNHLYFYWYRQILGQKVEFLVSFYNNEISEKSEIFDDQFSVERPDGSNFTLKIRSTKLEDSAMYFCASSTSGAYGDEQFFGPGTRLTVL.

A single count supports this clone. The chain carries TRBV6-5 and TRBJ2-5; the match to TRBD1 covers 10 bases. Germline lookup yields CDR1 MNHEY and CDR2 SVGAGI. Trimming removed 1 base from V and 3 bases from J; junction bases left unmatched: 2. This CDR3 comprises 15 residues. The CDR3 sequence: CASSYWGQGKETQYF. CDR3 DNA sequence: TGTGCCAGCAGTTACTGGGGACAGGGGAAAGAGACCCAGTACTTC.

The gene calls are TRBV28 and TRBJ1-1; no clear D. This CDR3 comprises 15 residues. The germline gives CDR1 MDHEN, CDR2 SYDVKM. The V end lost 4 bases, the J end lost 7 bases, and 19 bases lay between the germline ends. The CDR3 sequence is CASSSLDPGRGEAFF. The CDR3 DNA is TGTGCCAGCAGTTCCCTAGACCCGGGGAGAGGTGAAGCTTTCTTT.

V and J are TRBV11-1 and TRBJ2-1; 7 positions agree with TRBD1. Germline-derived CDR1 and CDR2 are SGHAT and FQDESV (reference sequence). Trimming at V came to 4 bases and at J to 0 bases, leaving 6 bases not matched to a gene. The length of the CDR3 is 16 residues. CDR3 nucleotides: TGTGCCAGCAGCTACAGTACAGGGGTCTCCTACAATGAGCAGTTCTTC. Amino acids: CASSYSTGVSYNEQFF.

The J gene is TRBJ1-2, the V gene TRBV2; tentatively, D is TRBD1 (5 bases). This CDR3 has 11 residues. V was trimmed by 8 bases and J by 7 bases, leaving 11 bases between them. Germline CDR1 reads SNHLY; CDR2 reads FYNNEI. CDR3 sequence: CASAPDSGYTF. In DNA form, the CDR3 reads TGTGCCAGCGCACCCGACAGTGGCTACACCTTC.

The chain links TRBV3-1 (or the pseudogene TRBV3-2) to TRBJ2-3; unclear D gene. V gave up 0 bases and J gave up 5 bases, with 6 bases separating them. Germline CDR1 is LGHDT and CDR2 is YNNKEL (reference sequence). The CDR3 sequence is 13 residues long. In DNA form, the CDR3 reads TGTGCCAGCAGCCAAGATTCGGGAGATACGCAGTATTTT. It yields the protein CASSQDSGDTQYF.

This chain joins TRBV7-6 and TRBJ1-6; 8 bases agree with TRBD1. Trimming at V came to 0 bases and at J to 10 bases, leaving 8 bases not matched to a gene. The CDR3 length is 16 residues. Germline V gives CDR1 SGHVS, CDR2 FNYEAQ. This CDR3 reads CASSLAEGQGWSPLHF. The CDR3, as DNA: TGTGCCAGCAGCTTAGCCGAAGGACAGGGATGGTCACCCCTCCACTTT.

The rearrangement links TRBV10-1 to TRBJ2-1; D possibly corresponds to TRBD2 (5 bases). Germline loops: CDR1 WNHNN, CDR2 SYGVQD (reference sequence). V lost 2 bases to trimming and J lost 7 bases, with 9 bases between them. The CDR3 has 13 amino acids. The CDR3 coding sequence is TGCGCCAGCAGTGAGGGACTGAAGAATGAGCAGTTCTTC. Translated: CASSEGLKNEQFF.

The V gene is TRBV19, the J gene TRBJ1-4, with a tentative D call TRBD1 (5 bases). The CDR3 is made up of 17 amino acids. The germline V gene has CDR1 LNHDA and CDR2 SQIVND (reference sequence). V was pared by 3 bases and J by 0 bases, with 14 bases between. CDR3 residues: CASSMVGDGSTNEKLFF. The CDR3 DNA reads as TGTGCCAGTAGTATGGTGGGGGACGGATCAACTAATGAAAAACTGTTTTTT. The full variable domain, rest sourced from reference TRBV19 and TRBJ1-4, is DGGITQSPKYLFRKEGQNVTLSCEQNLNHDAMYWYRQDPGQGLRLIYYSQIVNDFQKGDIAEGYSVSREKKESFPLTVTSAQKNPTAFYLCASSMVGDGSTNEKLFFGSGTQLSVL.

The rearrangement links TRBV5-6 to TRBJ2-1, with 8 bases that match TRBD2. With V trimmed by 6 bases and J by 4 bases, 3 bases remained unmatched. CDR3 size: 13 residues. The germline V gene encodes CDR1 SGHDT and CDR2 YYEEEE. For the CDR3, the DNA is TGTGCCAGCACGGCGGGAGGATACAATGAGCAGTTCTTC. It translates to CASTAGGYNEQFF.

J is TRBJ2-1 and V is TRBV5-5; D gene uncertain. This CDR3 comprises 12 residues. Germline CDR1 is SGHKS and CDR2 is YYEKEE (reference sequence). Trimming removed 0 bases from V and 9 bases from J, with 7 bases in between. The CDR3 region has the DNA TGTGCCAGCAGCTTGGTACACCTTGAGCAGTTCTTC. Amino acids: CASSLVHLEQFF.

The chain has TRBV24-1 and TRBJ2-7; D is unclear. CDR3 length: 13 amino acids. Germline values: CDR1 KGHDR, CDR2 SFDVKD. V lost 6 bases and J 0 bases, leaving 8 bases between the germline ends. CDR3 sequence (DNA): TGTGCCACCAGTCAGACACACTCCTACGAGCAGTACTTC. Its translation is CATSQTHSYEQYF.

In its sample, this clone was seen a few times. The V and J genes are TRBV24-1 and TRBJ1-2, with D possibly matching TRBD1 (6 bases). V was pared by 1 base and J by 6 bases, with 8 bases between. The CDR3 spans 13 residues. Germline V gene data show CDR1 as KGHDR and CDR2 as SFDVKD. The CDR3 here is CATSDFTGNGYTF. Written as DNA, the CDR3 is TGTGCCACCAGTGATTTTACAGGGAATGGCTACACCTTC.

The genes are TRBV27 and TRBJ1-2, with D perhaps matching TRBD1 (6 bases). The CDR3 runs to 14 residues. Germline V CDR1 and CDR2: MNHEY, SMNVEV (reference sequence). Trimming cost V 6 bases and J 2 bases, with 13 bases left between them. This CDR3 reads CASRTGYYNYGYTF. The CDR3 DNA follows: TGTGCCAGCAGAACAGGGTACTACAACTATGGCTACACCTTC.

CDR3: CASRVSRTRGTDTQYF. The CDR3 nucleotides read TGTGCCAGCAGAGTTAGCCGCACCCGGGGCACAGATACGCAGTATTTT. The genes are TRBV7-3 and TRBJ2-3, with unresolved D. The CDR3 is 16 residues long. Germline-derived CDR1 and CDR2 are SGHTA and FQGTGA. The V end was cut by 6 bases, the J end by 1 base, with 17 bases between. The full variable domain, rest sourced from reference TRBV7-3 and TRBJ2-3, is GAGVSQTPSNKVTEKGKYVELRCDPISGHTALYWYRQSLGQGPEFLIYFQGTGAADDSGLPNDRFFAVRPEGSVSTLKIQRTERGDSAVYLCASRVSRTRGTDTQYFGPGTRLTVL.